These T cell receptor beta chains were read from a single sample in a study of response to subunit inactivated influenza vaccine. TCRdb re-analysed the RT-PCR reads in MiXCR, keeping a single row per CDR3 protein. This sample has about 170,000 distinct CDR3 sequences; about 10% occur once, and the top ten carry 35% to 40%. Sequencing used CD8+ T cells sorted from PBMCs, obtained roughly 24 months after vaccination. The origin of the receptors is a man aged 50-75 years who received an inactivated influenza vaccine. Both conserved end residues are part of each CDR3. Fields, in order: V gene, clone size, D gene, J gene, CDR3 DNA, CDR3 protein. A D gene is named only where the DNA matches it firmly. Clone size is not always given. Where it is, it says once, few, many or a class for expanded clones.

TRBV11-2,.,.,TRBJ2-7,TGTGCCAGCAGCCTGGGGGCCAGGGCGTACGAGCAGTACTTC,CASSLGARAYEQYF
TRBV7-2,.,.,TRBJ2-3,TGTGCCAGCAGCTTATACGTGCGCCACACAGATACGCAGTATTTT,CASSLYVRHTDTQYF
TRBV29-1,few,.,TRBJ2-6,TGCAGCGTTCTCCTGCCAACGTCGAGGGTCTCTGGGGCCAACGTCCTGACTTTC,CSVLLPTSRVSGANVLTF
TRBV29-1,.,TRBD1,TRBJ2-7,TGCAGCGTCGATGGGACAGGGGGCTACGAGCAGTACTTC,CSVDGTGGYEQYF
TRBV7-9,many,.,TRBJ2-2,TGTGCCAGCAGCCCCCATACGGGGCGGGAAGAGCTGTTTTTT,CASSPHTGREELFF
TRBV7-9,.,.,TRBJ2-2,TGTGCCAGCACCCCCTCGTTTCGGGAGCTGTTTTTT,CASTPSFRELFF
TRBV5-1,many,.,TRBJ1-5,TGCGCCAGCAGCTTGGGGCCCCACAATCAGCCCCAGCATTTT,CASSLGPHNQPQHF
TRBV11-2,few,.,TRBJ2-7,TGTGCCAGCAGCCCTGGACGGGATTCCTACGAGCAGTACTTC,CASSPGRDSYEQYF
TRBV28,.,TRBD2,TRBJ2-3,TGTGCCAGCAGTCACCCGACTAGCGGGAGGGCTTGGGATACGCAGTATTTT,CASSHPTSGRAWDTQYF
TRBV6-1,few,TRBD1,TRBJ2-2,TGTGCCAGCAGCTGGGACAGGGAAGGAAGCGGGGAGCTGTTTTTT,CASSWDREGSGELFF
TRBV28,many,.,TRBJ1-5,TGTGCCAGCAGTCCACTTAGTGGGTACAGTAATCAGCCCCAGCATTTT,CASSPLSGYSNQPQHF
TRBV11-2,few,.,TRBJ2-7,TGTGCCAGCACCTACTTGGTTGCGGCCTACGAGCAGTACTTC,CASTYLVAAYEQYF
TRBV20-1,.,.,TRBJ2-5,TGCAGTGCCCGCCGGGGGACGGGACCACAAGAGACCCAGTACTTC,CSARRGTGPQETQYF
TRBV29-1,.,TRBD2,TRBJ2-2,TGCAGCGTTGCTCCGGGTAGCGGGAGGGCCTTGGCCGGGGAGCTGTTTTTT,CSVAPGSGRALAGELFF
TRBV2,few,TRBD1,TRBJ2-4,TGTGCCAGCACCACCACCGGGACAGGGGACGCCAAAAACATTCAGTACTTC,CASTTTGTGDAKNIQYF
TRBV6-5,many,TRBD2,TRBJ2-1,TGTGCCAGCAGTTACTCGATTCTAGCGGGCTCATACAATGAGCAGTTCTTC,CASSYSILAGSYNEQFF
TRBV4-3,.,TRBD2,TRBJ2-1,TGCGCCAGCAGCCAAGAACTAGCGGGTTTCCATGAGCAGTTCTTC,CASSQELAGFHEQFF
TRBV27,few,.,TRBJ2-7,TGTGCCAGCAGTTTTAACGGGGCCTACGAGCAGTACTTC,CASSFNGAYEQYF
TRBV11-3,.,TRBD2,TRBJ2-1,TGTGCCAGCAGCGTTAGCGGGGGGGCTCTCAATGAGCAGTTCTTC,CASSVSGGALNEQFF
TRBV28,.,.,TRBJ2-3,TGTGCCAGCAGTTTTGGGGTAGTCACAGATACGCAGTATTTT,CASSFGVVTDTQYF
TRBV6-5,many,.,TRBJ2-1,TGTGCCAGCAGTTACTCGGGGGCATCCTACAATGAGCAGTTCTTC,CASSYSGASYNEQFF
TRBV6-1,few,TRBD1,TRBJ2-5,TGTGCCAGCAGACAGGGTGGGACAGCCCAAGAGACCCAGTACTTC,CASRQGGTAQETQYF
TRBV6-1,.,.,TRBJ2-6,TGTGCCAGCACCCCAGCATCTGGGGCCAACGTCCTGACTTTC,CASTPASGANVLTF
TRBV4-1,few,.,TRBJ2-7,TGCGCCAGCAGCCAAGATCTGGCTCTAGGCCCCTACGAGCAGTACTTC,CASSQDLALGPYEQYF
TRBV4-2,many,.,TRBJ1-3,TGTGCCAGCAGCCAAGGATTTAATTTAGTTAGTACTGGAAACACCATATATTTT,CASSQGFNLVSTGNTIYF
TRBV20-1,.,TRBD1,TRBJ2-1,TGCAGTGCTTCAGACAGGGCGTCCTACAATGAGCAGTTCTTC,CSASDRASYNEQFF
TRBV25-1,few,TRBD2,TRBJ2-5,TGTGCCAGCAGGGGGGGGATGGGGTCCCGAGAGACCCAGTACTTC,CASRGGMGSRETQYF
TRBV5-1,many,.,TRBJ2-2,TGCGCCAGCAGCTACGGTGGCACCGGGGAGCTGTTTTTT,CASSYGGTGELFF
TRBV7-8,few,.,TRBJ2-7,TGTGCCAGCAGCTTACGGACAGTTATCGGACGCGAGCAGTACTTC,CASSLRTVIGREQYF
TRBV28,few,.,TRBJ2-5,TGTGCCAGCAGTTGGAAAGCGGTCGCCCAAGAGACCCAGTACTTC,CASSWKAVAQETQYF
TRBV7-9,many,TRBD1,TRBJ2-3,TGTGCCAGCAGCAGGAGGACAGGTGAAGATACGCAGTATTTT,CASSRRTGEDTQYF
TRBV4-3,.,TRBD1,TRBJ2-7,TGCGCCAGCAGCCAAGCGCCGACTATACAGGGGGGTCTGGGGGAGCAGTACTTC,CASSQAPTIQGGLGEQYF
TRBV20-1,few,.,TRBJ1-2,TGCAGTGCCGTCCCGGGACTTACCGCGAAGGACTATGGCTACACCTTC,CSAVPGLTAKDYGYTF
TRBV20-1,few,.,TRBJ2-5,TGCAGTGCTAGAGATGAGGCAGGACCTCTGGAGACCCAGTACTTC,CSARDEAGPLETQYF
TRBV29-1,few,TRBD2,TRBJ2-5,TGCAGCGCCCCGGGAGGGACAGAGACCCAGTACTTC,CSAPGGTETQYF
TRBV6-4,.,TRBD2,TRBJ2-1,TGTGCCAGCACACATCTGCGGGAGAGCTCCTACAATGAGCAGTTCTTC,CASTHLRESSYNEQFF
TRBV18,.,.,TRBJ2-1,TGTGCCAGCTCACCGACCGAAGGGAACAATGAGCAGCTCTTC,CASSPTEGNNEQLF
TRBV27,.,TRBD2,TRBJ2-7,TGTGCCGGCAGTTTATCGGGGGGGCGGACCTACGAGCAGTACTTC,CAGSLSGGRTYEQYF
TRBV7-3,few,TRBD1,TRBJ1-2,TGTGCCAGCAGCTTGGGGGGACAGGGGTTCACCTTC,CASSLGGQGFTF
TRBV20-1,.,TRBD1,TRBJ2-5,TGCAGTGCTAGTCCCAGGGGGCAAGTAGAGACCCAGTACTTC,CSASPRGQVETQYF
TRBV7-2,many,.,TRBJ2-1,TGTGCCAGCACCAGTTCCTACAATGAGCAGTTCTTC,CASTSSYNEQFF